The 9 T cell receptor beta chains listed next were all sequenced from one sample in a study of cytomegalovirus exposure and HLA in healthy donors. The PCR ran on 60 Vbeta and 13 Jbeta primers. Sequenced by immunoSEQ multiplex PCR; TCRdb stores in-frame clones only, minus some. The sample records some 150,000 clones, about four fifths being singletons. The sample taken for sequencing was PBMCs. Source of these receptors: a man over 45 in good health and CMV-seropositive.

A few counts support this clone. The V gene is TRBV5-1, the J gene TRBJ1-1; D gene uncertain. V shed 3 bases and J shed 1 base, with 13 bases lying between them. Germline V lookup: CDR1 SGHRS, CDR2 YFSETQ. There are 15 residues in the CDR3. The DNA of the CDR3 is TGCGCCAGCAGCTCGGTCCTCCATGAGAACACTGAAGCTTTCTTT. Translating it yields CASSSVLHENTEAFF.

The chain has TRBV30 and TRBJ2-2; 9 nucleotides match TRBD2. The CDR3 spans 15 residues. With V trimmed by 8 bases and J by 0 bases, 7 bases remained unmatched. Germline values: CDR1 GTSNPN, CDR2 SVGIG (reference sequence). The CDR3 sequence: CALRGGGANTGELFF. CDR3 sequence (DNA): TGTGCCCTTCGCGGCGGGGGGGCGAACACCGGGGAGCTGTTTTTT.

The chain is built from TRBV14 and TRBJ1-4, with D unresolved. The CDR3 spans 13 residues. V lost 4 bases to trimming and J lost 5 bases, with 8 bases between them. CDR1 is SGHDN and CDR2 is FVKESK in the germline V gene. This CDR3 is CASSRGRNEKLFF. DNA of the CDR3: TGTGCCAGCAGCCGTGGCAGAAATGAAAAACTGTTTTTT.

The chain couples TRBV29-1 to TRBJ2-7; possibly TRBD1 for D (5 bases). Germline V gene sequence: CDR1 SQVTM, CDR2 ANQGSEA. The CDR3 loop spans 15 amino acids. Trimming removed 6 bases from V and 0 bases from J, with 18 bases in between. The CDR3 DNA is TGCAGCGTCGACGGTTGGGAAACAGGCTCCTACGAGCAGTACTTC. Its translation is CSVDGWETGSYEQYF.

This chain connects TRBV5-1 to TRBJ2-7; 9 bases are shared with TRBD1. Germline assignment: CDR1 SGHRS and CDR2 YFSETQ. This CDR3 contains 13 residues. V shed 0 bases and J 5 bases; nucleotides not matched to a gene: 0. The CDR3 nucleotides read TGCGCCAGCAGCTTGGACAGGGGGCACGAGCAGTACTTC. Protein: CASSLDRGHEQYF.

Comment on this clone: An end of the junction does not agree with germline; a read error may underlie this. J is TRBJ2-4 and V is TRBV5-4; perhaps TRBD2 as D (5 bases). Per germline, CDR1 SGHNT and CDR2 YYREEE (reference sequence). The CDR3 loop spans 14 amino acids. In nucleotides, the CDR3 is TGTGCCAGCAGCTTGGGTCTAGCCAAAAACAGTCAGTACTTC. Residues: CASSLGLAKNSQYF.

V usage is TRBV5-1 and J usage is TRBJ1-1, with D perhaps matching TRBD1 (6 bases). The CDR3 runs 14 residues. Trimming stripped 4 bases from V and 1 base from J, with 11 bases between. The germline V gene encodes CDR1 SGHRS and CDR2 YFSETQ. CDR3 nucleotides: TGCGCCAGCAGCAGTCTACAGGGGAACACTGAAGCTTTCTTT. It codes for CASSSLQGNTEAFF.

Here the CDR3 reads CASSEAGGTDTQYF. The CDR3 coding sequence is TGTGCCAGCAGCGAAGCGGGGGGCACAGATACGCAGTATTTT. The rearrangement links TRBV9 to TRBJ2-3; 8 positions match TRBD2. This CDR3 comprises 14 residues. Germline V gene data show CDR1 as SGDLS and CDR2 as YYNGEE. The V gene end was trimmed by 3 bases and the J gene end by 1 base; junction bases not matched to a gene: 1.

The CDR3 sequence is CASSPLGASGANVLTF. CDR3 nucleotides: TGCGCCAGCAGCCCCTTAGGGGCCTCTGGGGCCAACGTCCTGACTTTC. The chain links TRBV5-1 to TRBJ2-6; a possible D gene is TRBD1 (5 bases). V lost 4 bases, J lost 0 bases, and 11 bases lay in between. The CDR3 consists of 16 residues. Germline values: CDR1 SGHRS, CDR2 YFSETQ.